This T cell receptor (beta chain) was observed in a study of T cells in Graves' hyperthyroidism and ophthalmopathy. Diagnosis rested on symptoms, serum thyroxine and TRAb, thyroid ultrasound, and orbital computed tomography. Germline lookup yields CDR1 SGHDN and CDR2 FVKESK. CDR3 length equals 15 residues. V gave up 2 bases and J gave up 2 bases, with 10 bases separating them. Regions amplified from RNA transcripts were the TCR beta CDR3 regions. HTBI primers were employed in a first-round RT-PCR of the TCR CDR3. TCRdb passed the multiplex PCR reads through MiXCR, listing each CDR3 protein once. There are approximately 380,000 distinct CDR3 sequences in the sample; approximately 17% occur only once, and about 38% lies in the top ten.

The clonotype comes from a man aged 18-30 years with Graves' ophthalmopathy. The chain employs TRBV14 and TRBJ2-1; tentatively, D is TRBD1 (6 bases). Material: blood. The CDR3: CASSQSRGPYNEQFF. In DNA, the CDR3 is TGTGCCAGCAGCCAATCCAGGGGACCCTACAATGAGCAGTTCTTC. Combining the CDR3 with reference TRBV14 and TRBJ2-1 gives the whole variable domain EAGVTQFPSHSVIEKGQTVTLRCDPISGHDNLYWYRRVMGKEIKFLLHFVKESKQDESGMPNNRFLAERTGGTYSTLKVQPAELEDSGVYFCASSQSRGPYNEQFFGPGTRLTVL.